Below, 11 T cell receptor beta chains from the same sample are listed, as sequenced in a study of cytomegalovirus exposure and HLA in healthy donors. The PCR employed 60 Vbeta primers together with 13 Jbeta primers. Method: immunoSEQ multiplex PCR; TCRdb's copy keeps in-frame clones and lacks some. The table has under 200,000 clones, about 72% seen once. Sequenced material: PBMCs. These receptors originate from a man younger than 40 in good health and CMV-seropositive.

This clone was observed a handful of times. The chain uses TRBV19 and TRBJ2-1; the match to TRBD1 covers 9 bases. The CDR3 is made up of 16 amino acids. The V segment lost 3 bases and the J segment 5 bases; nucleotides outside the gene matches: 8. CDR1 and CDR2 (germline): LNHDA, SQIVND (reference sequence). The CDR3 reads CASSIIGTGSHNEQFF. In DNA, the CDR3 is TGTGCCAGTAGTATCATCGGGACAGGGAGCCACAATGAGCAGTTCTTC.

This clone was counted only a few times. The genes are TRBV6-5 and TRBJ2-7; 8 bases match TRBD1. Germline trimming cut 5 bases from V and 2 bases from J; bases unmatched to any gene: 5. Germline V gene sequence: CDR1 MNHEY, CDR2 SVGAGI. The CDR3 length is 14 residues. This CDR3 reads CASSRGQEAYEQYF. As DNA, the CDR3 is TGTGCCAGCAGTAGGGGACAGGAAGCCTACGAGCAGTACTTC.

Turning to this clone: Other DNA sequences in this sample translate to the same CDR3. In DNA, the CDR3 is TGCAGCGTGGGGACAGGGGCTAGCACAGATACGCAGTATTTT. As protein: CSVGTGASTDTQYF. This chain uses TRBV29-1 with TRBJ2-3; 10 bases agree with TRBD1. With V trimmed by 6 bases and J by 0 bases, 3 bases remained unmatched. CDR1 is SQVTM, CDR2 ANQGSEA, per germline. This CDR3 has 14 amino acids.

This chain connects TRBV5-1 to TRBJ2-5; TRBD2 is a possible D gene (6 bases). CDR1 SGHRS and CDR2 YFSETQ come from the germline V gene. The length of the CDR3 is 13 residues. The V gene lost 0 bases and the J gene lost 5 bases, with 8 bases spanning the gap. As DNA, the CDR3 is TGCGCCAGCAGCTTGGTGGGGAGGGAGACCCAGTACTTC. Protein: CASSLVGRETQYF.

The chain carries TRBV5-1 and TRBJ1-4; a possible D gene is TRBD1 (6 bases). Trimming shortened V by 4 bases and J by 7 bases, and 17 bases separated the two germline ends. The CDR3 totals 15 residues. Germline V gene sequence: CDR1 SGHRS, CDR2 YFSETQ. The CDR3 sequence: CASSNEEGGGEKLFF. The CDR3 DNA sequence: TGCGCCAGCAGCAATGAGGAGGGAGGGGGTGAAAAACTGTTTTTT. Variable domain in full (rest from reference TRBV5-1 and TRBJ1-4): KAGVTQTPRYLIKTRGQQVTLSCSPISGHRSVSWYQQTPGQGLQFLFEYFSETQRNKGNFPGRFSGRQFSNSRSEMNVSTLELGDSALYLCASSNEEGGGEKLFFGSGTQLSVL.

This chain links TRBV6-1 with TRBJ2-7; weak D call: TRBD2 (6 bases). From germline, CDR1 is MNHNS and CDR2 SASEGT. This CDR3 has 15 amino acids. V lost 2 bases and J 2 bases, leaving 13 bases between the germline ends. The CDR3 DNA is TGTGCCAGCAGTGAAATGGGGGGAGATCCCTACGAGCAGTACTTC. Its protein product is CASSEMGGDPYEQYF.

The CDR3 DNA follows: TGTGCCAGCAGTAGGACGGGGTCCAGTGATACGCAGTATTTT. Translation gives CASSRTGSSDTQYF. This chain links TRBV27 with TRBJ2-3; TRBD2 is a possible D gene (5 bases). Trimming shortened V by 5 bases and J by 6 bases, and 15 bases separated the two germline ends. The CDR3 totals 14 residues. In germline, CDR1 is MNHEY, CDR2 SMNVEV (reference sequence).

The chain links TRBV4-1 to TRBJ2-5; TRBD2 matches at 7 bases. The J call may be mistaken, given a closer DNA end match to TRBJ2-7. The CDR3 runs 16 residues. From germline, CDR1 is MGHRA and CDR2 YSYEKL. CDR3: CASLRSREAPSYEQYF. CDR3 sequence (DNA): TGCGCCAGCCTACGGTCCCGGGAGGCCCCCTCCTACGAGCAGTACTTC.

The CDR3 protein is CASSQEPGGGSYNEQFF. The CDR3 DNA sequence: TGCGCCAGCAGCCAAGAGCCAGGGGGCGGCTCCTACAATGAGCAGTTCTTC. The chain has TRBV4-1 and TRBJ2-1; 8 nucleotides agree with TRBD1. CDR1 and CDR2 (germline): MGHRA, YSYEKL. J gave up 0 bases and V 0 bases, and 4 bases lay outside the gene matches. This CDR3 has 17 residues.

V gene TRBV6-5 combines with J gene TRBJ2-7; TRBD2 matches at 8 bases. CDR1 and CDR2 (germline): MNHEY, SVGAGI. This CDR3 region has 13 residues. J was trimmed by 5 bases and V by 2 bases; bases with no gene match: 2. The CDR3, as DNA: TGTGCCAGCAGTTACGGGACTAGAGACGAGCAGTACTTC. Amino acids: CASSYGTRDEQYF.

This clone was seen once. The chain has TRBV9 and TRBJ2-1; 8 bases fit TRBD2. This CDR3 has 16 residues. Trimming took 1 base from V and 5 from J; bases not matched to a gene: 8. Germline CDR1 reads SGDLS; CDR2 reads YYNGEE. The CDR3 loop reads CASSVQSGLGDNEQFF. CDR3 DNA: TGTGCCAGCAGCGTACAATCGGGACTAGGGGACAATGAGCAGTTCTTC.